The TCR beta chain under discussion was sequenced for a study of vaccination and CD4 T cells after COVID-19. Study context: Cells received overlapping spike peptides from SARS-CoV-2, HCoV-NL63, HCoV-OC43 and HCoV-229E as stimulation.

As concerns this clonotype: Its antigen is still unknown.

Documented treatment: approximately 10-day PBMC culture with coronavirus spike peptide pools or control peptides (ViraFEST assay). First, ViraFEST expanded antigen-specific T cells with peptide pools, and next it sequenced the TCRs. The CDR3 contains 17 residues. Germline assignment: CDR1 SGHVS and CDR2 FNYEAQ. V lost 2 bases and J 1 base, leaving 12 bases between the germline ends. Cultured CD4+ T cells had their DNA profiled by the Oncomine TCR Beta short-read assay. The authors extracted genomic DNA from cultured CD4+ T cells. TCRdb re-derived calls from the PCR reads in MiXCR, one entry per CDR3 protein. The sample yields 15,000 to 20,000 distinct CDR3 sequences, 58% seen once.

This chain uses TRBV7-6 with TRBJ2-6; no clear D gene. The sample in question was CD4+ T cells from blood, cultured in vitro, obtained before SARS-CoV-2 vaccination. The TCR comes from a human donor who had recovered from COVID-19. The CDR3 DNA is TGTGCCAGCAGCTTATCTACGGCGGAATCTGGGGCCAACGTCCTGACTTTC. Residues: CASSLSTAESGANVLTF.